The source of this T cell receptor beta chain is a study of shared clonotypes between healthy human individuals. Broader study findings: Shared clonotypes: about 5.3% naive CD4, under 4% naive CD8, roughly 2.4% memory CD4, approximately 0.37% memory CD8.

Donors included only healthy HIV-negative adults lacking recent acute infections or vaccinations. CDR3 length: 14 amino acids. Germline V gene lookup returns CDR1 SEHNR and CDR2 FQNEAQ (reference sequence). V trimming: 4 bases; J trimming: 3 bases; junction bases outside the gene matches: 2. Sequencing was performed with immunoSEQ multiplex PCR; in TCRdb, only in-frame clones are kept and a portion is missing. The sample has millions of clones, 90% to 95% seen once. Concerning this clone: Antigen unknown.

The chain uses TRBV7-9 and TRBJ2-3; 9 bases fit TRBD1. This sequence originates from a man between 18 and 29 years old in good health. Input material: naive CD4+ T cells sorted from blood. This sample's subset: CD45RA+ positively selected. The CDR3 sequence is CASSYDRGTDTQYF. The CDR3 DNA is TGTGCCAGCAGCTACGACAGGGGGACAGATACGCAGTATTTT.